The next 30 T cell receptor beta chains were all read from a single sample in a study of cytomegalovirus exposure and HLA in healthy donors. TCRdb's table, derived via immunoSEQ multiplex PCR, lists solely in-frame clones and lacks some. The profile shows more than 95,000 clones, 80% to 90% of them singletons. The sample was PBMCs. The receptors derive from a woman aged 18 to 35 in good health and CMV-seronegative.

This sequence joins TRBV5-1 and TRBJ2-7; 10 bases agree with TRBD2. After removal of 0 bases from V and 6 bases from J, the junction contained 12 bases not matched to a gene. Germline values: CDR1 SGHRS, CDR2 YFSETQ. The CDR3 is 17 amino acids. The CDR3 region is CASSLEGASGGLGEQYV. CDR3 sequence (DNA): TGCGCCAGCAGCTTGGAGGGAGCTAGCGGGGGCTTGGGCGAGCAGTACGTC.

The CDR3 nucleotides are TGTGCCAGCAGCTCGGGCGCGCTGGGGGCAAGAGGAAACACCATATATTTT. Translation gives CASSSGALGARGNTIYF. The chain couples TRBV11-1 to TRBJ1-3, with a tentative D call TRBD1 (6 bases). The germline V gene encodes CDR1 SGHAT and CDR2 FQDESV (reference sequence). This CDR3 has 17 amino acids. Between the trimmed V and J ends, which lost 4 bases and 4 bases, there was a span of 20 bases.

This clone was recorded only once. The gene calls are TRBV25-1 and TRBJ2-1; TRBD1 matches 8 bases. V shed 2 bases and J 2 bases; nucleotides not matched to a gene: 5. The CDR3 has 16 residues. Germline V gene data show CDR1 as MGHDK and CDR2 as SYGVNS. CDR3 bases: TGTGCCAGCAGTGAAGTAATGACAGGGGCCTACAATGAGCAGTTCTTC. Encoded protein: CASSEVMTGAYNEQFF.

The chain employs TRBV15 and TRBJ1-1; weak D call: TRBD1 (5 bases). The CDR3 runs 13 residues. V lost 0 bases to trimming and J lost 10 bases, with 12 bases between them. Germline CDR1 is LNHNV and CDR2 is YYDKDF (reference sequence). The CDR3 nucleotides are TGTGCCACCAGCAGAGAAAGCAGGGTCAGAGCTTTCTTT. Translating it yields CATSRESRVRAFF.

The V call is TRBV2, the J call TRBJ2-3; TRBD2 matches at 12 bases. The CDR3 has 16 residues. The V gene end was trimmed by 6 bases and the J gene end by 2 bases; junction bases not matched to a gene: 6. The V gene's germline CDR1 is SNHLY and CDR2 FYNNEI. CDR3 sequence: CASRRSSGGVTDTQYF. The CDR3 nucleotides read TGTGCCAGCAGGCGGTCTAGCGGGGGGGTCACAGATACGCAGTATTTT. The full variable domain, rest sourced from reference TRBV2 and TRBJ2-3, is EPEVTQTPSHQVTQMGQEVILRCVPISNHLYFYWYRQILGQKVEFLVSFYNNEISEKSEIFDDQFSVERPDGSNFTLKIRSTKLEDSAMYFCASRRSSGGVTDTQYFGPGTRLTVL.

CDR3 nucleotide sequence: TGTGCCAGCAGCTTAGCTAACAGGCCGACTGGCGAGCAGTACTTC. It translates to CASSLANRPTGEQYF. This chain connects TRBV7-2 to TRBJ2-7, with a weak D call TRBD1 (5 bases). V gave up 0 bases and J gave up 6 bases, with 15 bases separating them. CDR3 length: 15 residues. CDR1 and CDR2 from the germline V gene are SGHTA and FQGNSA.

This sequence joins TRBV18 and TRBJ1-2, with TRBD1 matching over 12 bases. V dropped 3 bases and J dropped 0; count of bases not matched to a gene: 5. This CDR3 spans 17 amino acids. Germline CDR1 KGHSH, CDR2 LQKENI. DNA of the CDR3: TGTGCCAGCTCACCCGGGACAGGGGGCGCGTCTAACTATGGCTACACCTTC. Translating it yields CASSPGTGGASNYGYTF.

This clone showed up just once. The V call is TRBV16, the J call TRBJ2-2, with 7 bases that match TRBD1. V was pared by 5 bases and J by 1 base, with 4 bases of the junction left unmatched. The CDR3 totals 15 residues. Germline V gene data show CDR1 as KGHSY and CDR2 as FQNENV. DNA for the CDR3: TGTGCCAGCAGCACCCGGACAGGGAACACCGGGGAGCTGTTTTTT. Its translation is CASSTRTGNTGELFF.

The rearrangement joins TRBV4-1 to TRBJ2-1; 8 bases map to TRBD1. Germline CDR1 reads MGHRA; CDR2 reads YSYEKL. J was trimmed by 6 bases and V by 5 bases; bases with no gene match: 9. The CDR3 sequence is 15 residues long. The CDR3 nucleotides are TGCGCCAGCAGCTTGGACAGGGTCGGGGGCAATGAGCAGTTCTTC. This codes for CASSLDRVGGNEQFF.

The CDR3 sequence: CASSLADSALHYNEQFF. CDR3 DNA: TGTGCCAGCAGCTTAGCGGACTCTGCCCTACACTACAATGAGCAGTTCTTC. The V gene is TRBV7-9, the J gene TRBJ2-1; D possibly corresponds to TRBD2 (5 bases). The CDR3 has 17 amino acids. Trimming took off 0 bases at V and 3 bases at J, with 15 bases between the two ends. Germline CDR1 and CDR2: SEHNR and FQNEAQ (reference sequence).

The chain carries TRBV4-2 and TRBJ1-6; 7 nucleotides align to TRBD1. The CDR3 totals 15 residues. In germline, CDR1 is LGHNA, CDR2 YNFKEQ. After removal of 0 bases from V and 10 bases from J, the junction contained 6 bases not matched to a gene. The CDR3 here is CASSQDQDRRSPLHF. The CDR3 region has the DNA TGTGCCAGCAGCCAAGACCAGGACAGGCGCTCACCCCTCCACTTT.

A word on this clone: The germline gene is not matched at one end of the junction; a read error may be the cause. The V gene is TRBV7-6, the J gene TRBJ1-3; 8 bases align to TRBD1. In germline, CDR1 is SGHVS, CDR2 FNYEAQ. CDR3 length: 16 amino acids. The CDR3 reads CASSLAWWDRGNTIYF. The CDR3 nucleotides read TGTGCCAGCAGTTTAGCTTGGTGGGACAGGGGAAACACCATATATTTT.

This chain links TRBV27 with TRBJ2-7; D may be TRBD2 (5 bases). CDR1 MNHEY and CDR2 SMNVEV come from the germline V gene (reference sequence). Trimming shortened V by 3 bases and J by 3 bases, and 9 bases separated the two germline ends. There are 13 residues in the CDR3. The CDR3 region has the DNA TGTGCCAGCAGTTTGTACGAGGGCTACGAGCAGTACTTC. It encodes CASSLYEGYEQYF.

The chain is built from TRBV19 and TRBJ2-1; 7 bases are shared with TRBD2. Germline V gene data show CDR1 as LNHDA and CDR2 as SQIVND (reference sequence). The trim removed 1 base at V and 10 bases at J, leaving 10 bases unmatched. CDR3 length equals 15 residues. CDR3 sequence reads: CASSIVGVAGGEQFF. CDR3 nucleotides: TGTGCCAGTAGTATAGTTGGAGTAGCGGGTGGGGAGCAGTTCTTC.

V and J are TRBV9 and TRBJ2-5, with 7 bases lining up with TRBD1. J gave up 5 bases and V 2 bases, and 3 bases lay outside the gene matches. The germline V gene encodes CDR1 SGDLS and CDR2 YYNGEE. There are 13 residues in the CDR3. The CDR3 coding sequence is TGTGCCAGCAGCGTGACAGGGAGTGAGACCCAGTACTTC. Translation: CASSVTGSETQYF.

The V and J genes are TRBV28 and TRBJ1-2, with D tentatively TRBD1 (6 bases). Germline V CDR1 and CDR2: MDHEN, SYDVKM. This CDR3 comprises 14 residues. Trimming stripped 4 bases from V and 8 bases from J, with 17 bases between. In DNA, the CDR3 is TGTGCCAGCAGTTCCCACAGGGTTAGTAGGGGCTACACCTTC. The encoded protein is CASSSHRVSRGYTF.

The CDR3 reads CASGGQISPYEKLFF. CDR3 bases: TGTGCCAGTGGCGGACAGATCTCACCTTATGAAAAACTGTTTTTT. This chain uses TRBV19 with TRBJ1-4, with TRBD1 as a possible D gene (6 bases). Trimming cost V 8 bases and J 6 bases, with 19 bases left between them. CDR1 is LNHDA, CDR2 SQIVND, per germline (reference sequence). This CDR3 has 15 amino acids.

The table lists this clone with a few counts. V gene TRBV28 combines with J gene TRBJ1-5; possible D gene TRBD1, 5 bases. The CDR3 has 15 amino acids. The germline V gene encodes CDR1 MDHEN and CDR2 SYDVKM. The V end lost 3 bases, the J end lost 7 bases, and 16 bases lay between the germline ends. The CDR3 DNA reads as TGTGCCAGCAGTTTTAGTCAGGGTTATGCCCAGCCCCAGCATTTT. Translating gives CASSFSQGYAQPQHF.

In DNA form, the CDR3 reads TGTGCCAGCAGTTTGCCGGTCTCTGGGGCCAACGTCCTGACTTTC. This encodes CASSLPVSGANVLTF. The chain is built from TRBV28 and TRBJ2-6; unclear D gene. V lost 3 bases to trimming and J lost 0 bases, with 6 bases between them. This CDR3 spans 15 amino acids. The germline CDR1 and CDR2 sequences are MDHEN and SYDVKM.

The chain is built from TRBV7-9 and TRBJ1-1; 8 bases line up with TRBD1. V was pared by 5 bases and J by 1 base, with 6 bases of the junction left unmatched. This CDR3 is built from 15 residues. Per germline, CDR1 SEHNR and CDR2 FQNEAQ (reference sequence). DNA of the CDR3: TGTGCCAGCAGCCCGTGGACAGGGCCGAACACTGAAGCTTTCTTT. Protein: CASSPWTGPNTEAFF.

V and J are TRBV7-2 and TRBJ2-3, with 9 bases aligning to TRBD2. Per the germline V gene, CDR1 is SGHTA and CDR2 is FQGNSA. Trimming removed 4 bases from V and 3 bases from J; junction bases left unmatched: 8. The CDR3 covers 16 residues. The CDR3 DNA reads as TGTGCCAGCAGCTCGCCGACTAGCGGAATAACAGATACGCAGTATTTT. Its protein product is CASSSPTSGITDTQYF.

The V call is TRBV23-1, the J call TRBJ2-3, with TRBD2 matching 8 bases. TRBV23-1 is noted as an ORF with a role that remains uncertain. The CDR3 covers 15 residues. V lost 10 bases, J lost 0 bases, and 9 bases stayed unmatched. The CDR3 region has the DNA TGCGCCACTCCGGGCAGCGGGGGTAGCACAGATACGCAGTATTTT. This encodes CATPGSGGSTDTQYF.

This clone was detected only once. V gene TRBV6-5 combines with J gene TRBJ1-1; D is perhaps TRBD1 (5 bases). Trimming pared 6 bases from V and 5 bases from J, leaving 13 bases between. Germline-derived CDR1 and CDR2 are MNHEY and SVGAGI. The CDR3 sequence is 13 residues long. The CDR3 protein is CASRRRGGTEAFF. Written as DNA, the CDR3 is TGTGCCAGCAGGCGTCGGGGGGGGACTGAAGCTTTCTTT.

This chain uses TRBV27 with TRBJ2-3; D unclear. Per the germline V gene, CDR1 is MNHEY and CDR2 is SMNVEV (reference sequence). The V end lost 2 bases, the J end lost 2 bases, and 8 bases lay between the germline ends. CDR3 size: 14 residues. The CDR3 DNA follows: TGTGCCAGCAGTTTACAGGCAGTCACAGATACGCAGTATTTT. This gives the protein CASSLQAVTDTQYF.

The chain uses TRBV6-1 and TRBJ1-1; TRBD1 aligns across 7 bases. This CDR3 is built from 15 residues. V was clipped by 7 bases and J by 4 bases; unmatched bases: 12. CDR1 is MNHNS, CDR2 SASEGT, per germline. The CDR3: CASKGQLSGGTEAFF. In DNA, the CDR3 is TGTGCCAGCAAAGGCCAGCTCTCAGGGGGCACTGAAGCTTTCTTT.

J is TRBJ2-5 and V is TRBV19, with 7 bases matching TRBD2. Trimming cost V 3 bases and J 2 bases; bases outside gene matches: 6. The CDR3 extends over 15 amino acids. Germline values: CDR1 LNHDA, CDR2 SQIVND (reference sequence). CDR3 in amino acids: CASSISSGPQETQYF. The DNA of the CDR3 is TGTGCCAGTAGTATCTCTAGCGGACCTCAAGAGACCCAGTACTTC.

The CDR3 spells CASSPPVGGINTGELFF. In DNA form, the CDR3 reads TGTGCCAGCTCACCACCAGTCGGGGGGATTAACACCGGGGAGCTGTTTTTT. J is TRBJ2-2 and V is TRBV18; 7 nucleotides align to TRBD2. Trimming removed 0 bases from V and 2 bases from J; junction bases left unmatched: 6. The CDR3 totals 17 residues. The germline CDR1 and CDR2 sequences are KGHSH and LQKENI. Full variable domain (outside the CDR3, taken from reference TRBV18 and TRBJ2-2): NAGVMQNPRHLVRRRGQEARLRCSPMKGHSHVYWYRQLPEEGLKFMVYLQKENIIDESGMPKERFSAEFPKEGPSILRIQQVVRGDSAAYFCASSPPVGGINTGELFFGEGSRLTVL.

CDR3 bases: TGTGCCAGCAGTAAACTAGCGGACAGGTTGGAAGTTAATTCACCCCTCCACTTT. Encoded protein: CASSKLADRLEVNSPLHF. The chain joins TRBV2 to TRBJ1-6; TRBD1 matches 7 bases. V lost 5 bases to trimming and J lost 6 bases; unmatched junction nucleotides: 16. Per the germline V gene, CDR1 is SNHLY and CDR2 is FYNNEI. The length of the CDR3 is 18 residues.

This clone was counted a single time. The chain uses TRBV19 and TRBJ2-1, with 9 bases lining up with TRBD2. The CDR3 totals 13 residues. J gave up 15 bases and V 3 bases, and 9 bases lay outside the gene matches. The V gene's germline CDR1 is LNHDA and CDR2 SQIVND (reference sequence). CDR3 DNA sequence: TGTGCCAGTAGTATCTCAACCCTAGCGGGGAGGTTCTTC. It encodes CASSISTLAGRFF.

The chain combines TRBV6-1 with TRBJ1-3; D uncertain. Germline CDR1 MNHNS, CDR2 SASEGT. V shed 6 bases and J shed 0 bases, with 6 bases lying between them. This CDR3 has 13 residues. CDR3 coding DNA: TGTGCCAGCAGACAGAGCTCTGGAAACACCATATATTTT. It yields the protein CASRQSSGNTIYF.